The 7 T cell receptor beta chains below were found in one sample sequenced in a study of T-cell memory formation after mild COVID-19. MiXCR was run by TCRdb on the 5' RACE reads, yielding one entry per CDR3 protein. Of around 450,000 distinct CDR3 sequences in the sample, roughly 24% were seen once. The sequenced material came from PBMCs or a T cell subset sorted from them (not recorded which). Source of these receptors: an adult woman who had mild COVID-19 (a few samples of this study predate the infection). Cell type and time point are not known.

This clonotype was seen a few times. The chain carries TRBV21-1 and TRBJ1-4. TRBV21-1 is marked as a pseudogene. The CDR3 sequence is 12 residues long. Written as DNA, the CDR3 is TGTGCCAGCCCCACTGGAGGTGAAAAACTGTTTTTT. It specifies CASPTGGEKLFF.

This clonotype was seen more than once but under ten times. This chain uses TRBV5-1 with TRBJ2-7; D remains unclear. The CDR3 runs to 14 residues. The V and J ends lost 4 bases and 7 bases respectively, with 18 bases between them. Germline loops: CDR1 SGHRS, CDR2 YFSETQ. Here the CDR3 reads CASSRDLRQAEQYF. The CDR3 nucleotides are TGCGCCAGCAGCAGAGACTTAAGGCAGGCTGAGCAGTACTTC.

This clonotype was picked up a small number of times. This chain joins TRBV5-4 and TRBJ2-1, with TRBD2 matching 9 bases. Germline assignment: CDR1 SGHNT and CDR2 YYREEE (reference sequence). V lost 4 bases and J lost 6; bases outside the gene matches: 2. The CDR3 is 13 amino acids. CDR3 nucleotide sequence: TGTGCCAGCAGCCGCGGGGGGGGCAATGAGCAGTTCTTC. The encoded protein is CASSRGGGNEQFF.

This clonotype appeared a few times. The chain recombines TRBV12-3 or TRBV12-4 with TRBJ2-1; 9 nucleotides line up with TRBD2. With V trimmed by 3 bases and J by 8 bases, 5 bases remained unmatched. The CDR3 runs 14 residues. The CDR3 spells CASSLSGRSDEQFF. CDR3 DNA sequence: TGTGCCAGCAGTTTGAGCGGGAGGAGCGATGAGCAGTTCTTC.

The V and J genes are TRBV12-3 or TRBV12-4 and TRBJ2-1, with D unresolved. This CDR3 contains 10 residues. V lost 6 bases, J lost 9 bases, and 6 bases lay in between. The chain's CDR3 is CASRGSEQFF. The CDR3 coding sequence is TGTGCCAGCAGGGGCAGTGAGCAGTTCTTC.

The chain couples TRBV5-5 to TRBJ2-2; perhaps TRBD2 as D (7 bases). The CDR3 is made up of 17 amino acids. V was clipped by 3 bases and J by 4 bases, with 19 bases between them. Germline V lookup: CDR1 SGHKS, CDR2 YYEKEE (reference sequence). DNA of the CDR3: TGTGCCAGCAGCTCCAGTCCGCGGGGGCCCAGCACCGGGGAGCTGTTTTTT. Translation: CASSSSPRGPSTGELFF.

The CDR3 DNA sequence: TGTGCCAGCAGCTCACTTGGGACTTGGGCGACCGGGGAGCTGTTTTTT. It yields the protein CASSSLGTWATGELFF. V usage is TRBV12-3 or TRBV12-4 and J usage is TRBJ2-2; tentatively, D is TRBD2 (6 bases). This CDR3 spans 16 amino acids. The V and J ends lost 6 bases and 5 bases respectively, with 19 bases between them.